The rows below give T cell receptor beta chains drawn from one sample of a study of T cell changes during pregnancy in multiple sclerosis. The table came from immunoSEQ multiplex PCR; TCRdb's copy has only in-frame clones and leaves some out. Of some 140,000 clones listed, about 95% are singletons. This sample comprised peripheral blood, obtained after pregnancy. These receptors were taken from a female donor with multiple sclerosis, enrolled in a pregnancy study. Each CDR3 is given without its conserved first and last residue. Fields, in order: CDR3 protein, clone size, V gene, D gene, J gene. A D gene is named only where the DNA matches it firmly. Size is omitted from some rows. Given values are once, few, many or a class for expanded clones.

CDR3aa: ASKTVHYGYT
abundance: NA
v_gene: TRBV19
d_gene: NA
j_gene: TRBJ1-2

CDR3aa: ASNLGLAKNEQF
abundance: NA
v_gene: TRBV28
d_gene: TRBD2
j_gene: TRBJ2-1

CDR3aa: ASSPDRAETDTQY
abundance: NA
v_gene: TRBV5-1
d_gene: TRBD1
j_gene: TRBJ2-3

CDR3aa: ASSQILSGNTIY
abundance: few
v_gene: TRBV4-1
d_gene: NA
j_gene: TRBJ1-3

CDR3aa: ASSTQGARETQY
abundance: NA
v_gene: TRBV6-5
d_gene: TRBD1
j_gene: TRBJ2-5

CDR3aa: ASSLIQETQY
abundance: NA
v_gene: TRBV7-6
d_gene: NA
j_gene: TRBJ2-5

CDR3aa: ASSIVGLAGNTGELF
abundance: NA
v_gene: TRBV19
d_gene: TRBD2
j_gene: TRBJ2-2

CDR3aa: ASSLSQGVPYEQY
abundance: NA
v_gene: TRBV7-2
d_gene: TRBD1
j_gene: TRBJ2-7

CDR3aa: ASSLAGGSAGMRSQH
abundance: NA
v_gene: TRBV5-6
d_gene: NA
j_gene: TRBJ1-5

CDR3aa: ASSLRLGVAGELF
abundance: NA
v_gene: TRBV19
d_gene: NA
j_gene: TRBJ2-2

CDR3aa: ASSLGSRLGYEQY
abundance: NA
v_gene: TRBV11-2
d_gene: NA
j_gene: TRBJ2-7

CDR3aa: ASSLESRTGINYEQY
abundance: NA
v_gene: TRBV7-2
d_gene: TRBD1
j_gene: TRBJ2-7

CDR3aa: ASSFGREGYEQY
abundance: NA
v_gene: TRBV27
d_gene: TRBD2
j_gene: TRBJ2-7

CDR3aa: ASSLAGPNTGELF
abundance: NA
v_gene: TRBV28
d_gene: NA
j_gene: TRBJ2-2

CDR3aa: ASSPDRLEQY
abundance: NA
v_gene: TRBV6-5
d_gene: TRBD1
j_gene: TRBJ2-7

CDR3aa: ASSTSGASSYEQY
abundance: NA
v_gene: TRBV11-2
d_gene: TRBD2
j_gene: TRBJ2-7

CDR3aa: ASRISGRETQY
abundance: NA
v_gene: TRBV6-1
d_gene: TRBD2
j_gene: TRBJ2-5

CDR3aa: ASSSWVTSNYNEQF
abundance: once
v_gene: TRBV27
d_gene: TRBD2
j_gene: TRBJ2-1

CDR3aa: ASSSVAELYNEQF
abundance: NA
v_gene: TRBV7-9
d_gene: NA
j_gene: TRBJ2-1

CDR3aa: ASSLGDRDWELF
abundance: NA
v_gene: TRBV13
d_gene: NA
j_gene: TRBJ2-2

CDR3aa: ASSSGLAGAETQY
abundance: NA
v_gene: TRBV7-8
d_gene: TRBD2
j_gene: TRBJ2-5

CDR3aa: ASSLFPRQANTGELF
abundance: NA
v_gene: TRBV7-3
d_gene: NA
j_gene: TRBJ2-2

CDR3aa: ASSRAGLSYNEQF
abundance: NA
v_gene: TRBV5-1
d_gene: NA
j_gene: TRBJ2-1

CDR3aa: ASSVTTSGVSYNEQF
abundance: NA
v_gene: TRBV9
d_gene: TRBD2
j_gene: TRBJ2-1

CDR3aa: ASSLTSGRANEQF
abundance: NA
v_gene: TRBV7-9
d_gene: TRBD2
j_gene: TRBJ2-1

CDR3aa: ASSAGVSYEQY
abundance: NA
v_gene: TRBV4-1
d_gene: NA
j_gene: TRBJ2-7

CDR3aa: ASSPRGGETQY
abundance: once
v_gene: TRBV2
d_gene: TRBD2
j_gene: TRBJ2-5

CDR3aa: ASKLAGGDYNEQF
abundance: NA
v_gene: TRBV27
d_gene: TRBD2
j_gene: TRBJ2-1

CDR3aa: ASTGGLSGEQY
abundance: NA
v_gene: TRBV5-1
d_gene: TRBD2
j_gene: TRBJ2-7

CDR3aa: ASSLDRMNNEQF
abundance: NA
v_gene: TRBV7-9
d_gene: NA
j_gene: TRBJ2-1

CDR3aa: ASSLALAGEETIGYEQY
abundance: NA
v_gene: TRBV5-1
d_gene: TRBD2
j_gene: TRBJ2-7

CDR3aa: ASTYRQVPGELF
abundance: NA
v_gene: TRBV19
d_gene: NA
j_gene: TRBJ2-2

CDR3aa: ASSRPGQPNDPTDTQY
abundance: NA
v_gene: TRBV13
d_gene: NA
j_gene: TRBJ2-3

CDR3aa: ASSPTSSSGSGETQY
abundance: NA
v_gene: TRBV19
d_gene: TRBD2
j_gene: TRBJ2-5

CDR3aa: ASSMDKRSGYT
abundance: NA
v_gene: TRBV19
d_gene: NA
j_gene: TRBJ1-2

CDR3aa: ASSTGETQY
abundance: NA
v_gene: TRBV2
d_gene: NA
j_gene: TRBJ2-5

CDR3aa: ASSAPGYQETQY
abundance: NA
v_gene: TRBV27
d_gene: NA
j_gene: TRBJ2-5

CDR3aa: ASSVGTGGAEQY
abundance: NA
v_gene: TRBV9
d_gene: TRBD1
j_gene: TRBJ2-7

CDR3aa: ASSLANTEAF
abundance: NA
v_gene: TRBV28
d_gene: NA
j_gene: TRBJ1-1

CDR3aa: ASSLIRTGYT
abundance: NA
v_gene: TRBV7-8
d_gene: NA
j_gene: TRBJ1-2

CDR3aa: ATSRAPGSEQY
abundance: NA
v_gene: TRBV15
d_gene: NA
j_gene: TRBJ2-7

CDR3aa: ATSRVAPAQETQY
abundance: NA
v_gene: TRBV15
d_gene: NA
j_gene: TRBJ2-5